This TCR beta chain was found in a study of a mutant IDH1 vaccine in newly diagnosed glioma (dated by TCRdb to about 2021). Broadly, across the study: In the chemotherapy-containing groups, vaccination started alongside temozolomide cycles, whereas in patients who had radiotherapy alone it started 4-6 weeks after radiotherapy. Prior to enrollment, patients had been given standard therapy consisting of radiotherapy alone, temozolomide alone, or radiochemotherapy with temozolomide, with the combination given to most patients. Longitudinal TCRB deep sequencing was done for some 25 treated patients, wherever samples were available for exploratory analyses. The roughly 30 treated patients were around 62% male and around 40% female, with a mean age of roughly 42 years. Visit V12 was the week-35 safety follow-up and visit V13 was the week-47 end of study. Peripheral blood was collected at six visits: V03 (baseline), V05, V07, V10, V12 and V13.

CDR1 MNHEY and CDR2 SVGAGI are derived from the germline V gene. Between the V and J ends, shortened by 2 bases and 4 bases respectively, the junction contains 14 bases. Measured from the cysteine to the phenylalanine, the CDR3 is 15 residues long. Only the CDR3 part of the read is kept: 45 bases, read in frame from the first base. The library was built by means of the immunoSEQ multiplex PCR assay. Following the manufacturer's protocol, the hsTCRB Kit was used to amplify rearranged TCR beta chain sequences. Sequencing of TCRB libraries was carried out on an Illumina MiSeq. The paper's data handling went like this. The kit vendor's proprietary platform handled demultiplexing, trimming and gene mapping. TCRdb carries this immuneACCESS record with in-frame sequences only. Its versions omit some clonotypes, under half of them owing to an unresolved V gene in the studies checked, with the rest unexplained. V and J calls and clone size are given by that table; D and trimming were obtained from the DNA. The sample table records about 68,000 clones; approximately 84% of these occur just once. The ten largest clones take up about 12% of the sample.

What the time point label conveys for this sample: week 35, safety follow-up. Each vaccine dose was 300 ug of a 20-mer mutant IDH1 peptide in Montanide, given subcutaneously with topical imiquimod. Patients were given eight vaccinations, in weeks 1, 3, 5, 7, 11, 15, 19 and 23, which matched visits V03 through V10. The donors had newly diagnosed IDH1-mutant astrocytomas of WHO grade 3 or 4 that showed loss of nuclear ATRX. The samples were drawn from NOA16, a multicentre, single-arm, open-label phase I trial in Germany that tested a mutant IDH1 peptide vaccine in humans for the first time. Genomic DNA for TCRB sequencing was isolated from EDTA blood with the DNeasy Blood and Tissue Kit. In the case of this clone: Its antigen is still unknown. No much larger clonotype is one base removed from it; base qualities were not supplied.

Broader findings and caveats from the paper: Selection of PBMC samples for TCRB deep sequencing was based on availability. Pseudoprogression appeared unrelated to alterations in the top peripheral T cell clonotypes detected by TCRB sequencing. Vaccine-induced immune responses across multiple MHC alleles were detected in approximately 94% of patients. The authors noted that analyses of patient blood samples could not be reproduced because of sample limitations.

The chain is made from TRBV6-5 and TRBJ1-2; matching of 6 bases hints at TRBD1 as the D gene. The source is a man younger than 35 with glioma. This specimen was PBMCs, taken from a glioma patient whose treatment included an IDH1 peptide vaccine. CDR3 loop: CASSYGGGGGYGYTF. The DNA sequence is given as TGTGCCAGCAGTTACGGCGGTGGGGGCGGCTATGGCTACACCTTC.